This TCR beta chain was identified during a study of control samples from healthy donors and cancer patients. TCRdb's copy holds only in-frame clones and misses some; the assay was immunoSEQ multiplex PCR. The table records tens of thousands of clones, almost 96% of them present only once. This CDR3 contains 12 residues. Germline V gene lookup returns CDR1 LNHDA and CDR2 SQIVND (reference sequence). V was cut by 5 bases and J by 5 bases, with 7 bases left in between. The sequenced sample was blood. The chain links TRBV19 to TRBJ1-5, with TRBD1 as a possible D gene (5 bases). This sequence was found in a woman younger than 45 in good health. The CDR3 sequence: CASSGGDQPQHF. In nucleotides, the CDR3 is TGTGCCAGTAGTGGGGGGGATCAGCCCCAGCATTTT.